By share of the sample, the clone carrying this TCR beta chain is medium-sized. Its antigen is currently unknown. The data were obtained in a study of a mutant IDH1 vaccine in newly diagnosed glioma. For the study at large: Receipt of radiotherapy, temozolomide, or both preceded the study, and most received both.

Trimming removed 2 bases from V and 0 bases from J, with 4 bases in between. The CDR3 is made up of 14 amino acids. Germline CDR1 SEHNR, CDR2 FQNEAQ (reference sequence). The time point was: baseline, week 1 (first vaccination visit). Treatment given: pre-vaccination baseline after standard-of-care therapy. Newly diagnosed WHO grade 3 or 4 IDH1-mutant, ATRX-lost astrocytomas were identified in the donors. Study results and caveats: Pseudoprogression showed no apparent link to changes in top peripheral T cell clonotypes.

Sequencing used immunoSEQ multiplex PCR; TCRdb keeps in-frame clones, though not all of them. This sample has around 33,000 clones, with 65% to 80% found just once. This receptor was identified in a man in his fifties with glioma. Some clones in this sample may be carry-over from other donors' samples. The J gene is TRBJ2-2, the V gene TRBV7-9, with D unclear. The sample was peripheral blood mononuclear cells (PBMCs), taken from a glioma patient treated with radiotherapy, temozolomide or both. The CDR3 protein is CASSLNPNTGELFF. CDR3 nucleotide sequence: TGTGCCAGCAGCTTAAACCCGAACACCGGGGAGCTGTTTTTT.